The 27 T cell receptor beta chains given below trace back to one sample, sequenced in a study of blood T cell repertoires in COVID-19. Produced via immunoSEQ multiplex PCR; TCRdb's table is partial and in-frame only. This table holds 200,000 to 250,000 clones, around 81% found once. Sequencing was carried out using peripheral blood. These receptors were taken from a woman aged 65 to 85 with acute or convalescent COVID-19.

The gene calls are TRBV10-3 and TRBJ2-5; TRBD2 is a possible D gene (6 bases). V gave up 4 bases and J gave up 1 base, with 13 bases separating them. CDR3 size: 15 residues. Looked up from germline, CDR1 is ENHRY and CDR2 is SYGVKD. The DNA of the CDR3 is TGTGCCATCAGTGGTGGGCGGGGAGTCCAAGAGACCCAGTACTTC. Translated, it gives CAISGGRGVQETQYF.

The count of this clone is one. This chain joins TRBV12-3 or TRBV12-4 and TRBJ2-1, with D maybe TRBD2 (6 bases). With 6 bases removed from V and 15 bases from J, the gap between germline ends came to 18 bases. The length of the CDR3 is 12 residues. The CDR3 DNA is TGTGCCAGCAGCCACCGGGACTGGGCCCCGTTCTTC. Translating gives CASSHRDWAPFF.

This clone has a handful of counts. CDR3 DNA sequence: TGTGCCAGCTCACTTGGGCTAGCGGGGGGCCCACTCCAAGAGACCCAGTACTTC. This translates into CASSLGLAGGPLQETQYF. The gene calls are TRBV18 and TRBJ2-5; 11 nucleotides align to TRBD2. Germline V gene data show CDR1 as KGHSH and CDR2 as LQKENI. The V gene end was trimmed by 4 bases and the J gene end by 1 base; junction bases not matched to a gene: 11. This CDR3 has 18 amino acids.

The chain recombines TRBV7-2 with TRBJ1-3, with TRBD1 identical over 7 bases. Germline V gives CDR1 SGHTA, CDR2 FQGNSA. V was pared by 1 base and J by 2 bases, with 2 bases of the junction left unmatched. This CDR3 has 15 residues. The CDR3 bases are TGTGCCAGCAGCTTAGACAGGGGCCCTGGAAACACCATATATTTT. It encodes CASSLDRGPGNTIYF.

The rearrangement joins TRBV7-2 to TRBJ2-2, with D unresolved. The CDR3 totals 15 residues. Trimming took 4 bases from V and 1 from J, leaving 10 bases between them. Per germline, CDR1 SGHTA and CDR2 FQGNSA. CDR3 loop: CASSSRPMNTGELFF. DNA of the CDR3: TGTGCCAGCAGCTCTAGGCCGATGAACACCGGGGAGCTGTTTTTT.

The chain links TRBV3-1 (or the pseudogene TRBV3-2) to TRBJ2-3, with a possible D match to TRBD2 (6 bases). V shed 1 base and J shed 0 bases, with 14 bases lying between them. From germline, CDR1 is LGHDT and CDR2 YNNKEL (reference sequence). The CDR3 totals 17 residues. In nucleotides, the CDR3 is TGTGCCAGCAGCCAAGGGCTTGGGGGGACTAGCACAGATACGCAGTATTTT. Protein sequence: CASSQGLGGTSTDTQYF.

V usage is TRBV12-3 or TRBV12-4 and J usage is TRBJ2-1; D is perhaps TRBD1 (5 bases). The V end was cut by 8 bases, the J end by 7 bases, with 9 bases between. This CDR3 is 11 amino acids long. The CDR3 loop reads CASYRSNEQFF. The CDR3 DNA sequence: TGTGCCAGCTACAGGTCTAATGAGCAGTTCTTC.

The chain combines TRBV6-5 with TRBJ2-2; 10 bases map to TRBD1. With V trimmed by 6 bases and J by 4 bases, 5 bases remained unmatched. The CDR3 consists of 15 residues. Germline V gene sequence: CDR1 MNHEY, CDR2 SVGAGI. CDR3 DNA sequence: TGTGCCAGCAGAGCCGGGACAGGGGTCACCGGGGAGCTGTTTTTT. It is translated as CASRAGTGVTGELFF.

The chain carries TRBV28 and TRBJ1-6; the D is unclear. Trimming shortened V by 6 bases and J by 0 bases, and 6 bases separated the two germline ends. Germline V lookup: CDR1 MDHEN, CDR2 SYDVKM. The CDR3 is 14 residues long. As DNA, the CDR3 is TGTGCCAGCAGCGGGAGCTCCTATAATTCACCCCTCCACTTT. Amino acids: CASSGSSYNSPLHF.

This clone was detected a few times. The chain links TRBV6-5 to TRBJ1-3; D is possibly TRBD1 (6 bases). This CDR3 is 12 amino acids long. Per the germline V gene, CDR1 is MNHEY and CDR2 is SVGAGI. The V end lost 7 bases, the J end lost 10 bases, and 14 bases lay between the germline ends. The CDR3 loop reads CASKDSLWTIYF. The CDR3 DNA reads as TGTGCCAGCAAGGACAGCCTTTGGACCATATATTTT.

The V call is TRBV9, the J call TRBJ1-2, with TRBD1 matching over 8 bases. Germline CDR1 and CDR2: SGDLS and YYNGEE. This CDR3 contains 13 residues. V was clipped by 2 bases and J by 6 bases; unmatched bases: 3. The CDR3 loop reads CASSVAGGDGYTF. In nucleotides, the CDR3 is TGTGCCAGCAGCGTGGCAGGGGGCGATGGCTACACCTTC. The entire variable domain, with the rest obtained from reference TRBV9 and TRBJ1-2, is as follows: DSGVTQTPKHLITATGQRVTLRCSPRSGDLSVYWYQQSLDQGLQFLIQYYNGEERAKGNILERFSAQQFPDLHSELNLSSLELGDSALYFCASSVAGGDGYTFGSGTRLTVV.

The sample holds a few counts of this clone. The chain has TRBV11-2 and TRBJ2-7; unclear D gene. CDR3 length: 14 amino acids. Trimming removed 4 bases from V and 2 bases from J, with 12 bases in between. Germline loops: CDR1 SGHAT, CDR2 FQNNGV. The CDR3 sequence is CASSSSVTTYEQYF. For the CDR3, the DNA is TGTGCCAGCAGCTCGTCCGTGACAACCTACGAGCAGTACTTC.

With regard to this clone: Other DNA sequences of this sample code for an identical CDR3. V is TRBV6-5 and J is TRBJ2-5; 8 bases fit TRBD2. The junction had 1 base not matched to a gene; V was cut back by 6 bases and J by 1 base. This CDR3 is built from 13 residues. CDR1 MNHEY and CDR2 SVGAGI come from the germline V gene. DNA of the CDR3: TGTGCCAGCAGGCTAGCGGGCCAAGAGACCCAGTACTTC. This translates into CASRLAGQETQYF.

The chain joins TRBV5-1 to TRBJ1-2; TRBD1 might be the D (6 bases). V lost 4 bases, J lost 6 bases, and 10 bases lay in between. The CDR3 is 12 amino acids. Germline V CDR1 and CDR2: SGHRS, YFSETQ. The CDR3 sequence: CASSQDSHGYTF. CDR3 in DNA: TGCGCCAGCAGCCAGGACAGCCATGGCTACACCTTC.

This clone was seen a handful of times. The chain is built from TRBV5-1 and TRBJ1-2; TRBD1 matches 10 bases. Germline loops: CDR1 SGHRS, CDR2 YFSETQ. CDR3 length equals 17 residues. V lost 3 bases, J lost 1 base, and 9 bases stayed unmatched. The CDR3 loop reads CASSSPLTGGYNYGYTF. In DNA, the CDR3 is TGCGCCAGCAGCTCACCCCTGACAGGGGGCTATAACTATGGCTACACCTTC.

The rearrangement uses TRBV6-5 and TRBJ2-3; D is perhaps TRBD2 (5 bases). The CDR3 loop spans 16 amino acids. Trimming removed 4 bases from V and 2 bases from J, with 16 bases in between. Germline values: CDR1 MNHEY, CDR2 SVGAGI. CDR3 coding DNA: TGTGCCAGCAGTTTCTCCTTAGCGACTCCCACAGATACGCAGTATTTT. This translates into CASSFSLATPTDTQYF.

V is TRBV7-8 and J is TRBJ2-7; no definite D call. V lost 5 bases and J lost 6, with 11 bases in between. The CDR3 consists of 12 residues. Looked up from germline, CDR1 is SGHVS and CDR2 is FQNEAQ. The CDR3 DNA is TGTGCCAGCAGCAACTACTTGTCCGAGCAGTACTTC. Translated, it gives CASSNYLSEQYF.

This clone was recorded a few times. The rearrangement links TRBV5-8 to TRBJ2-1, with 9 bases that match TRBD1. Germline CDR1 is SGHTS and CDR2 is YDEGEE. V dropped 4 bases and J dropped 4; count of bases not matched to a gene: 15. CDR3 length: 18 amino acids. CDR3 coding DNA: TGTGCCAGCAGCCGTACAGGGGGCATTATACGCCCTTACAATGAGCAGTTCTTC. Protein product: CASSRTGGIIRPYNEQFF.

V gene TRBV6-2 or TRBV6-3 combines with J gene TRBJ1-2, with D possibly TRBD1 on 5 matching bases. In germline, CDR1 is MNHEY, CDR2 SVGEGT. The CDR3 has 11 amino acids. With 5 bases removed from V and 6 bases from J, the gap between germline ends came to 7 bases. The CDR3 nucleotides are TGTGCCAGCAGTGCAGGGCATGGCTACACCTTC. Its protein is CASSAGHGYTF.

V is TRBV27 and J is TRBJ2-7; D is perhaps TRBD1 (6 bases). Germline assignment: CDR1 MNHEY and CDR2 SMNVEV (reference sequence). Trimming pared 3 bases from V and 5 bases from J, leaving 17 bases between. CDR3 size: 15 residues. The CDR3 protein is CASSLGAGATHEQYF. In DNA form, the CDR3 reads TGTGCCAGCAGTTTGGGTGCAGGGGCGACGCACGAGCAGTACTTC.

This clone was recorded a few times. The chain combines TRBV5-1 with TRBJ2-7, with D unclear. The CDR3 spans 14 residues. Germline V gene sequence: CDR1 SGHRS, CDR2 YFSETQ. Trimming removed 1 base from V and 2 bases from J, with 10 bases in between. CDR3 region: CASSLYPGTYEQYF. DNA of the CDR3: TGCGCCAGCAGCTTGTACCCGGGTACCTACGAGCAGTACTTC.

The rearrangement links TRBV18 to TRBJ1-2, with 9 positions matching TRBD1. Germline-derived CDR1 and CDR2 are KGHSH and LQKENI. The CDR3 runs to 13 residues. The trim removed 6 bases at V and 8 bases at J, leaving 7 bases unmatched. The CDR3 region has the DNA TGTGCCAGCTCGCTTGGACAGGGGAAAGGCTACACCTTC. This translates into CASSLGQGKGYTF.

The chain has TRBV27 and TRBJ2-1, with 14 bases that match TRBD2. The CDR3 totals 17 residues. Germline V lookup: CDR1 MNHEY, CDR2 SMNVEV (reference sequence). V lost 5 bases, J lost 10 bases, and 13 bases stayed unmatched. CDR3 nucleotides: TGTGCCAGCAGTCGCAAATCGACTAGCGGGGGGGGCCGGGAGCAGTTCTTC. Protein: CASSRKSTSGGGREQFF.

The chain joins TRBV6-5 to TRBJ2-5, with D possibly TRBD2 on 6 matching bases. V dropped 0 bases and J dropped 4 bases, with 15 bases sitting between them. This CDR3 is 16 amino acids long. CDR1 is MNHEY and CDR2 is SVGAGI in the germline V gene. The CDR3 DNA is TGTGCCAGCAGTTACTCGCTTTTAGGAGGGAGAGAGACCCAGTACTTC. Translated, it gives CASSYSLLGGRETQYF.

V and J are TRBV6-4 and TRBJ2-1, with 8 bases lining up with TRBD2. CDR3 length: 16 amino acids. Germline V CDR1 and CDR2: MRHNA, SNTAGT. V was clipped by 0 bases and J by 6 bases; unmatched bases: 7. The CDR3 region is CASSDSSGATSNEQFF. In DNA, the CDR3 is TGTGCCAGCAGTGACTCTAGCGGGGCTACCTCCAATGAGCAGTTCTTC.

Here the CDR3 DNA reads TGTGCCACCAGTGATCCGAGGATCGACAGTTCCTACGAGCAGTACTTC. Translating gives CATSDPRIDSSYEQYF. This sequence joins TRBV24-1 and TRBJ2-7; D might be TRBD1 (5 bases). The CDR3 runs to 16 residues. Germline V gene lookup returns CDR1 KGHDR and CDR2 SFDVKD. Trimming took 3 bases from V and 1 from J, leaving 15 bases between them.

This clone was detected only once. J is TRBJ1-2 and V is TRBV29-1; D remains ambiguous. CDR3 length equals 13 residues. The germline V and J ends were trimmed by 2 bases and 13 bases, with 20 bases remaining between them. The germline gives CDR1 SQVTM, CDR2 ANQGSEA. The CDR3 here is CSVEPLTRLRRTF. The CDR3 region has the DNA TGCAGCGTTGAACCCCTCACGAGGTTACGGCGCACCTTC.